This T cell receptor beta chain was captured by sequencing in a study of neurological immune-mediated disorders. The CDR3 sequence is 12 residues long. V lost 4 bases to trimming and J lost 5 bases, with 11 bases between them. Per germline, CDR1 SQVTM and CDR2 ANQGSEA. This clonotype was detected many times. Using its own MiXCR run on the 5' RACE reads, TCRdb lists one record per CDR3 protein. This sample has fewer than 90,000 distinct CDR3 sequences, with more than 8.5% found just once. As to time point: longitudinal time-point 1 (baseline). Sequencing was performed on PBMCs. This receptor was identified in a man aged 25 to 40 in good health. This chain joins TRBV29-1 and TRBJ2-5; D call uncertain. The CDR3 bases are TGCAGCGTTGTGGCAGATTGGGAGACCCAGTACTTC. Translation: CSVVADWETQYF.